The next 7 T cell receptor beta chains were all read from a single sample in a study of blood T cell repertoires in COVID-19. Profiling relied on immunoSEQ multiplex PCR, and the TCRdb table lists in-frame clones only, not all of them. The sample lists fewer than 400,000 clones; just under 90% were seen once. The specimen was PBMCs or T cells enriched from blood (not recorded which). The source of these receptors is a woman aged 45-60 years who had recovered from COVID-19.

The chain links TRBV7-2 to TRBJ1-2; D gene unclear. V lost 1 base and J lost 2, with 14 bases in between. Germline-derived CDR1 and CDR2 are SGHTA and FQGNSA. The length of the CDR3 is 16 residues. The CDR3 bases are TGTGCCAGCAGCTTAGTGGCGGGGAACAACAACTATGGCTACACCTTC. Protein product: CASSLVAGNNNYGYTF.

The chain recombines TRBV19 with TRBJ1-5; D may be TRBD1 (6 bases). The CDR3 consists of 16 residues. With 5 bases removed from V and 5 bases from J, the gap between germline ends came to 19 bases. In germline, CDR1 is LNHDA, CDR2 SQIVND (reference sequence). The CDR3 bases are TGTGCCAGTAGTGAGGTAGGGGGGGCCGGAGATCAGCCCCAGCATTTT. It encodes CASSEVGGAGDQPQHF.

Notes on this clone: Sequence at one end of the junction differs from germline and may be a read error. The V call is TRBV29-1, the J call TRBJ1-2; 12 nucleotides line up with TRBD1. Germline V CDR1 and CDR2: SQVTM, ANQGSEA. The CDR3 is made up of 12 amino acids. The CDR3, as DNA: TGCAGCGTTGCCGGGACAGGGGGCGGGAACGTCTTC. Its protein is CSVAGTGGGNVF.

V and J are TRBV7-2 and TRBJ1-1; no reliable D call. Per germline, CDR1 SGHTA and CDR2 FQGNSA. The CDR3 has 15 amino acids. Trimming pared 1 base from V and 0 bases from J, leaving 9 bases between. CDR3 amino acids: CASSLGVEMNTEAFF. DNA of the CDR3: TGTGCCAGCAGCTTAGGTGTAGAAATGAACACTGAAGCTTTCTTT.

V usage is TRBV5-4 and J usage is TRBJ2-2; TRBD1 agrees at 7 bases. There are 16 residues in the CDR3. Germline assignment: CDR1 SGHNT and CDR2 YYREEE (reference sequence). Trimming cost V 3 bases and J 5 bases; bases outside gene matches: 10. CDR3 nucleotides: TGTGCCAGCAGCTCGAAGGGGGCGCTCGGTACCGGGGAGCTGTTTTTT. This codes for CASSSKGALGTGELFF.

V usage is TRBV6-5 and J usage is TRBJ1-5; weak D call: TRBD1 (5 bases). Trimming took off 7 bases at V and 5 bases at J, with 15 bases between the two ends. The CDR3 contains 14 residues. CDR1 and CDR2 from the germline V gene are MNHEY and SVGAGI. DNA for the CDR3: TGTGCCAGCACTGTCCAGGGCTGGGATCAGCCCCAGCATTTT. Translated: CASTVQGWDQPQHF.

The CDR3 DNA follows: TGTGCCAGCAGGGCTCTAGCGGGGGGAACCAATGAGCAGTTCTTC. This translates into CASRALAGGTNEQFF. The rearrangement uses TRBV27 and TRBJ2-1; 11 bases align to TRBD2. This CDR3 contains 15 residues. Per the germline V gene, CDR1 is MNHEY and CDR2 is SMNVEV (reference sequence). The trim removed 6 bases at V and 6 bases at J, leaving 7 bases unmatched.